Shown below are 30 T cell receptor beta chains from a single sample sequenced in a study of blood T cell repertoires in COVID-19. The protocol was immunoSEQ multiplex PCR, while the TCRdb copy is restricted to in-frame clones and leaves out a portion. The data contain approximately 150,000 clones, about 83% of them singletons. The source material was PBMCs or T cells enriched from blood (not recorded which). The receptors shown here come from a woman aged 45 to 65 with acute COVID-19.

CDR3 in amino acids: CASRHGTSGSLVRQNEQFF. CDR3 coding DNA: TGTGCCAGCAGGCACGGGACTAGCGGGAGTTTAGTTCGCCAAAATGAGCAGTTCTTC. The chain recombines TRBV27 with TRBJ2-1, with TRBD2 matching over 14 bases. Germline CDR1 and CDR2: MNHEY and SMNVEV (reference sequence). V lost 6 bases to trimming and J lost 7 bases; unmatched junction nucleotides: 17. The CDR3 is 19 residues long.

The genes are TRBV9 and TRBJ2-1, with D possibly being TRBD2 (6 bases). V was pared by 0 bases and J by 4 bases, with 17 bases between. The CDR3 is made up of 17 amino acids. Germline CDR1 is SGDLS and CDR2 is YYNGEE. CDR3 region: CASSVEGLRGRYNEQFF. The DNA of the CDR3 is TGTGCCAGCAGCGTAGAAGGACTGCGGGGTCGATACAATGAGCAGTTCTTC.

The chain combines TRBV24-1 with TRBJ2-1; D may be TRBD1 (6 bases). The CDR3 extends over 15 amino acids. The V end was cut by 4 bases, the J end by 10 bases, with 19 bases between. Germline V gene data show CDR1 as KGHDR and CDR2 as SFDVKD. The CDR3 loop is CATSDRTGTLNEQFF. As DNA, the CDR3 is TGTGCCACCAGTGACCGAACCGGGACACTTAACGAGCAGTTCTTC.

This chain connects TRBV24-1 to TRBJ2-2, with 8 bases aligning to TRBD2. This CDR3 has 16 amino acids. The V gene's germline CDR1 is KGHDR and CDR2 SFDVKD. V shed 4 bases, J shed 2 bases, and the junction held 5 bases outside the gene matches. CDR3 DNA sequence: TGTGCCACCAGTGACCGGACTAGCAGAAACACCGGGGAGCTGTTTTTT. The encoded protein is CATSDRTSRNTGELFF.

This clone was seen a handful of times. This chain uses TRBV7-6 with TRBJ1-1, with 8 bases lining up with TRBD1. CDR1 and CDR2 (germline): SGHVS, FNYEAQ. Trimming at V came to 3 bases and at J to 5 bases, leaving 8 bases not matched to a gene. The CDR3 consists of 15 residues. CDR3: CASSLAQGARTEAFF. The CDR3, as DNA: TGTGCCAGCAGCTTGGCGCAGGGGGCTAGGACTGAAGCTTTCTTT.

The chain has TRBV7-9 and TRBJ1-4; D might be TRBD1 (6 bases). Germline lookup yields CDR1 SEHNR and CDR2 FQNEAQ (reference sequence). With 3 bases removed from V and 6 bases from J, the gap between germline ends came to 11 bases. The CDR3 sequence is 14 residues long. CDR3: CASSFNRADEKLFF. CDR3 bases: TGTGCCAGCAGCTTTAACAGGGCGGATGAAAAACTGTTTTTT.

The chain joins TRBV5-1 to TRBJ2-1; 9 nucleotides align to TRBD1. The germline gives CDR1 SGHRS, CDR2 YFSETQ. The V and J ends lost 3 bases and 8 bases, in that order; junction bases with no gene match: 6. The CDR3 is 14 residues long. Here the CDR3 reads CASSSGQGEDEQFF. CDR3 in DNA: TGCGCCAGCAGCTCGGGACAGGGTGAGGATGAGCAGTTCTTC.

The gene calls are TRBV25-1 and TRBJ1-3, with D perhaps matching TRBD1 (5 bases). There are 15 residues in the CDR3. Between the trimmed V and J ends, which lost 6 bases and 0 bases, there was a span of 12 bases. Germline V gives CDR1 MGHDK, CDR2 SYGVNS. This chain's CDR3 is CASRDSQNSGNTIYF. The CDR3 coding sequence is TGTGCCAGCAGAGACAGTCAAAACTCTGGAAACACCATATATTTT.

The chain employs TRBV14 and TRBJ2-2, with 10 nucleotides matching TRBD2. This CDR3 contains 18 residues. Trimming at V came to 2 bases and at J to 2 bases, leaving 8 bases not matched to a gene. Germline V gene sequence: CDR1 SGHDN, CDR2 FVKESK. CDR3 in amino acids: CASSQRPGLASNTGELFF. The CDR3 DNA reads TGTGCCAGCAGCCAACGACCGGGACTAGCGTCAAACACCGGGGAGCTGTTTTTT.

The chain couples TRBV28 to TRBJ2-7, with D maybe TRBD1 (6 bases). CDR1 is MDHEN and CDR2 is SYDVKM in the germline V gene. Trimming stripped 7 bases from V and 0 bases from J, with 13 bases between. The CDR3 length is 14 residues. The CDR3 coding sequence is TGTGCCAGCATCACCAGGGGAAGCTCCTACGAGCAGTACTTC. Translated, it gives CASITRGSSYEQYF.

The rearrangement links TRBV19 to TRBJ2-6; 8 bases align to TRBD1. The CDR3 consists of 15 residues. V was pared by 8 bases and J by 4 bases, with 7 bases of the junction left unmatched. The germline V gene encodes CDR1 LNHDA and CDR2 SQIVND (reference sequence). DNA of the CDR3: TGTGCCAGTGGGGACAGGAAGGGCGGGGCCAACGTCCTGACTTTC. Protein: CASGDRKGGANVLTF.

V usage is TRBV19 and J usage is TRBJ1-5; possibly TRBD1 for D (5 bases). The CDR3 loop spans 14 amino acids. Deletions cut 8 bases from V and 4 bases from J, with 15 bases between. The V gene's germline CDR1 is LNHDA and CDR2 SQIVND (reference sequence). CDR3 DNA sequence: TGTGCCAGTCTCGGGGGGGACTTAAATCAGCCCCAGCATTTT. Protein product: CASLGGDLNQPQHF.

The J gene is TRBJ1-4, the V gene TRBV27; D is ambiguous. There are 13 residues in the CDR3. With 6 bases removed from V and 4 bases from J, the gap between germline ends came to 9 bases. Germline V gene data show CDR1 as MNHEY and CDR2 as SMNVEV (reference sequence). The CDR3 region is CASSSWSNEKLFF. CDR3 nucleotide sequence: TGTGCCAGCAGCAGTTGGAGTAATGAAAAACTGTTTTTT.

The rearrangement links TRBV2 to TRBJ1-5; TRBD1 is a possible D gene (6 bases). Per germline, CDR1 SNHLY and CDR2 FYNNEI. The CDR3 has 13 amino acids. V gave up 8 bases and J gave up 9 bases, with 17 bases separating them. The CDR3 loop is CASSGTPQGPQHF. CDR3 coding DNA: TGTGCCAGCTCAGGGACACCCCAGGGGCCCCAGCATTTT.

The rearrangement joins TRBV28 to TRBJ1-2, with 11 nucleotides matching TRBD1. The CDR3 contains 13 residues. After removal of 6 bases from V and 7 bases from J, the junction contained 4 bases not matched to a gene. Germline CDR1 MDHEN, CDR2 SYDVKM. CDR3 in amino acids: CASSPDRGLGYTF. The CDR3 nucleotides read TGTGCCAGCAGCCCGGACAGGGGGCTTGGCTACACCTTC.

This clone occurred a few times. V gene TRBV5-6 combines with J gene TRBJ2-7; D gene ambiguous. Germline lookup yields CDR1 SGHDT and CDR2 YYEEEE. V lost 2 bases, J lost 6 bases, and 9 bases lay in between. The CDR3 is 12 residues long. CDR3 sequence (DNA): TGTGCCAGCAGCTTTGGGCCTGCCGAGCAGTACTTC. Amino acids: CASSFGPAEQYF.

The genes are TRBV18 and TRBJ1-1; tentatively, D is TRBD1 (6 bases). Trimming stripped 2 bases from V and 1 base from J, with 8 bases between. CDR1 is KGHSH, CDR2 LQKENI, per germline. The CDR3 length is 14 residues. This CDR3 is CASSPTGTNTEAFF. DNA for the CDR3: TGTGCCAGCTCACCAACAGGGACGAACACTGAAGCTTTCTTT.

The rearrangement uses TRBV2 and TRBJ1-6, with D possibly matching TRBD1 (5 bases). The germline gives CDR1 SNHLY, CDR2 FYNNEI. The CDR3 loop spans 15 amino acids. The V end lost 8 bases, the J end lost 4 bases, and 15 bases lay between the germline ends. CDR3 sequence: CASSPQGDYNSPLHF. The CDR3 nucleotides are TGTGCCAGCTCTCCTCAGGGCGATTATAATTCACCCCTCCACTTT.

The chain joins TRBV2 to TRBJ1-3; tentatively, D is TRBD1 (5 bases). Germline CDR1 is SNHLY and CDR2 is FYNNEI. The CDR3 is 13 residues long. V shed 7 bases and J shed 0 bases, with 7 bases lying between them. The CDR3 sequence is CASTTGSGNTIYF. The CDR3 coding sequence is TGTGCCAGCACTACAGGCTCTGGAAACACCATATATTTT.

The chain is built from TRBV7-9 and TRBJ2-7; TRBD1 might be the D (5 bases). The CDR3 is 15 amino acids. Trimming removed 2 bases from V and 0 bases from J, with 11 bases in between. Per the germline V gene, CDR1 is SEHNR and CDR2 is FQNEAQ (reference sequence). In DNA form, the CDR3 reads TGTGCCAGCAGCTTAATTCCGGACAACTCCTACGAGCAGTACTTC. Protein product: CASSLIPDNSYEQYF.

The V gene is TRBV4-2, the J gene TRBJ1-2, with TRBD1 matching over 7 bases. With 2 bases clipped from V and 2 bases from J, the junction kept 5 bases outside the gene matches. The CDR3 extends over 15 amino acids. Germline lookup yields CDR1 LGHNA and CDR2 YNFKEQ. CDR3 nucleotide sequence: TGTGCCAGCAGCCAATCCATACAGGGGAACTATGGCTACACCTTC. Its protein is CASSQSIQGNYGYTF.

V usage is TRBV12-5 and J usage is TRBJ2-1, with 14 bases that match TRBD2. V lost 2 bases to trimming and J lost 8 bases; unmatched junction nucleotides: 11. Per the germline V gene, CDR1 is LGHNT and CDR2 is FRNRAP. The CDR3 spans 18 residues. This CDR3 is CASGLLGLAGDNKDEQFF. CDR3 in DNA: TGTGCTAGTGGTTTGTTGGGACTAGCGGGAGATAATAAGGATGAGCAGTTCTTC.

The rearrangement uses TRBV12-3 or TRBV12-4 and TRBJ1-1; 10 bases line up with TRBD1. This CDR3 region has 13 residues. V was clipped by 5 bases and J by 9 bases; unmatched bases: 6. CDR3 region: CASSGDRGFKAFF. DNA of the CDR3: TGTGCCAGCAGTGGGGACAGGGGCTTTAAAGCTTTCTTT.

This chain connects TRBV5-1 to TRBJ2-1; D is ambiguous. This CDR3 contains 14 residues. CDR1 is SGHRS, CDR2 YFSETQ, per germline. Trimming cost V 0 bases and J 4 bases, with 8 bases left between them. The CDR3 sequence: CASSLDSVYNEQFF. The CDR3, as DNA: TGCGCCAGCAGCTTGGACTCCGTATACAATGAGCAGTTCTTC.

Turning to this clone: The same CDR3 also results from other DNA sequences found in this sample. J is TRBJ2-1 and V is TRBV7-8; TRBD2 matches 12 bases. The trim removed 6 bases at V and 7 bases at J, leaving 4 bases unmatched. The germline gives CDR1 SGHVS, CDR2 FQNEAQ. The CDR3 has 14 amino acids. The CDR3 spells CASSLGTSGNEQFF. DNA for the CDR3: TGTGCCAGCAGTCTTGGGACTAGCGGGAATGAGCAGTTCTTC.

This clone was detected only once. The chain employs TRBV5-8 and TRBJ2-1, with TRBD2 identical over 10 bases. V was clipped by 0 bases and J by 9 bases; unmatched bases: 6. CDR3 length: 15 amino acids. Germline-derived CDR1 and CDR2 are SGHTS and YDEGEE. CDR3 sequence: CASSLGTSGEGEQFF. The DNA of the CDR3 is TGTGCCAGCAGCTTGGGGACTAGCGGTGAGGGTGAGCAGTTCTTC.

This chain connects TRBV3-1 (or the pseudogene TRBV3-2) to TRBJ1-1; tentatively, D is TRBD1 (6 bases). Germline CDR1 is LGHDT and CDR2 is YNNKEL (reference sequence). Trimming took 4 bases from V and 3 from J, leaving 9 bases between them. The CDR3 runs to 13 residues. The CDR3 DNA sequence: TGTGCCAGCAGCCGGGACATTCACACTGAAGCTTTCTTT. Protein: CASSRDIHTEAFF.

The CDR3 loop reads CSVGWDRGNTIYF. The CDR3, as DNA: TGCAGCGTTGGCTGGGACAGAGGAAACACCATATATTTT. This sequence joins TRBV29-1 and TRBJ1-3; 7 bases map to TRBD1. Trimming removed 4 bases from V and 4 bases from J; junction bases left unmatched: 4. The CDR3 runs to 13 residues. Germline V gene sequence: CDR1 SQVTM, CDR2 ANQGSEA.

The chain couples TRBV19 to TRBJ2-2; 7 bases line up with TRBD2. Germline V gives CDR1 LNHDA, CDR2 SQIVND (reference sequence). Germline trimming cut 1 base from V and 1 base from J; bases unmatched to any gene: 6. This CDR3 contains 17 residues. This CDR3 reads CASSIARGLVNTGELFF. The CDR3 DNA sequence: TGTGCCAGTAGTATAGCGCGAGGACTAGTGAACACCGGGGAGCTGTTTTTT.

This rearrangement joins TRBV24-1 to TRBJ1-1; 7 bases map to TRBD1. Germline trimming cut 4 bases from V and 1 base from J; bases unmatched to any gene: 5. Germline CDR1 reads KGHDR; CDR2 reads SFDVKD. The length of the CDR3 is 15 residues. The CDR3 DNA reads TGTGCCACCAGTGACACAGGGACAGCGAACACTGAAGCTTTCTTT. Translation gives CATSDTGTANTEAFF.